These 5 T cell receptor beta chains were all obtained from the same sample, sequenced in a study of T cells after yellow fever vaccination. TCRdb fed the 5' RACE reads into MiXCR, producing one record per CDR3 protein. The sample has 310,000 or so distinct CDR3 sequences; around 3.6% are singletons. Sequencing used PBMCs, obtained on the day of the yellow fever booster vaccination. The origin of the receptors is a man aged 18 to 30 who received the YFV17D yellow fever vaccine.

This clonotype has ten or more counts. The gene calls are TRBV7-2 and TRBJ2-5; D is perhaps TRBD1 (6 bases). CDR1 SGHTA and CDR2 FQGNSA come from the germline V gene. The CDR3 loop spans 15 amino acids. V was cut by 0 bases and J by 7 bases, with 15 bases left in between. The CDR3 DNA follows: TGTGCCAGCAGCTTAGCGCAACAGGGCATGGCGACCCAGTACTTC. It specifies CASSLAQQGMATQYF.

This clonotype was seen a handful of times. One junction end disagrees with the germline gene, perhaps due to a read error. J is TRBJ2-3 and V is TRBV7-9, with 8 bases aligning to TRBD2. From germline, CDR1 is SEHNR and CDR2 FQNEAQ (reference sequence). The CDR3 is 15 amino acids. Here the CDR3 reads CSSSLYGGAADTQYF. CDR3 bases: TGTTCCAGCAGCTTATACGGGGGGGCCGCAGATACGCAGTATTTT. Supplemented by reference TRBV7-9 and TRBJ2-3, the full variable domain reads DTGVSQNPRHKITKRGQNVTFRCDPISEHNRLYWYRQTLGQGPEFLTYFQNEAQLEKSRLLSDRFSAERPKGSFSTLEIQRTEQGDSAMYLCSSSLYGGAADTQYFGPGTRLTVL.

This clonotype was found many times. The chain joins TRBV5-1 to TRBJ2-5; 7 bases fit TRBD2. This CDR3 spans 16 amino acids. The germline CDR1 and CDR2 sequences are SGHRS and YFSETQ. V lost 5 bases to trimming and J lost 5 bases; unmatched junction nucleotides: 15. CDR3 residues: CASSRGNSGGMETQYF. CDR3 bases: TGCGCCAGCAGTCGCGGTAACTCGGGGGGAATGGAGACCCAGTACTTC.

The chain recombines TRBV7-9 with TRBJ1-5; tentative D call: TRBD1 (6 bases). Trimming pared 8 bases from V and 2 bases from J, leaving 16 bases between. The CDR3 contains 15 residues. CDR1 and CDR2 from the germline V gene are SEHNR and FQNEAQ (reference sequence). CDR3 protein: CASDEGVAGNQPQHF. DNA for the CDR3: TGTGCCAGCGACGAGGGGGTGGCGGGCAATCAGCCCCAGCATTTT.

This clonotype was detected a few times. The rearrangement uses TRBV7-2 and TRBJ2-3, with unresolved D. In germline, CDR1 is SGHTA, CDR2 FQGNSA. The CDR3 runs to 13 residues. The germline V and J ends were trimmed by 5 bases and 7 bases, with 13 bases remaining between them. The CDR3 coding sequence is TGTGCCAGCAGCCAGAGTCCCACGAATACGCAGTATTTT. Its protein is CASSQSPTNTQYF.